These 10 T cell receptor beta chains originate from one sample sequenced in a study of response to subunit inactivated influenza vaccine. Each CDR3 protein gets one entry after TCRdb re-called the RT-PCR reads with MiXCR. The data hold over 150,000 distinct CDR3 sequences, with about a tenth observed a single time. Sample: non-naive T cells sorted from PBMCs, taken on the day of vaccination. Every receptor here comes from a man in his forties or fifties who received an inactivated influenza vaccine.

This clonotype was detected ten times or more. This chain joins TRBV7-9 and TRBJ2-1; no clear D. Germline assignment: CDR1 SEHNR and CDR2 FQNEAQ (reference sequence). Trimming removed 1 base from V and 4 bases from J, with 8 bases in between. The CDR3 has 14 amino acids. This chain's CDR3 is CASSLEALYNEQFF. CDR3 bases: TGTGCCAGCAGCTTAGAGGCCTTATACAATGAGCAGTTCTTC.

This clonotype was observed a few times. The rearrangement links TRBV6-1 to TRBJ1-1; no clear D gene. The CDR3 covers 13 residues. The V gene's germline CDR1 is MNHNS and CDR2 SASEGT. V dropped 4 bases and J dropped 0 bases, with 6 bases sitting between them. DNA of the CDR3: TGTGCCAGCAGTGCCCAGGTGAACACTGAAGCTTTCTTT. Encoded protein: CASSAQVNTEAFF.

This clonotype was seen repeatedly, ten times or more. This sequence joins TRBV11-2 and TRBJ2-7; perhaps TRBD2 as D (6 bases). The CDR3 covers 19 residues. Trimming shortened V by 0 bases and J by 5 bases, and 26 bases separated the two germline ends. Germline assignment: CDR1 SGHAT and CDR2 FQNNGV. CDR3 sequence: CASSLDRGPRGMVPHEQYF. CDR3 nucleotides: TGTGCCAGCAGCTTAGACCGGGGCCCACGCGGGATGGTTCCCCACGAGCAGTACTTC.

This clonotype was detected only once. This chain uses TRBV19 with TRBJ2-7; TRBD1 matches 9 bases. The CDR3 contains 15 residues. V dropped 5 bases and J dropped 2; count of bases not matched to a gene: 7. Germline V gene sequence: CDR1 LNHDA, CDR2 SQIVND (reference sequence). CDR3 nucleotides: TGTGCCAGTAGTGGCCCGGGACAGGGTACCTACGAGCAGTACTTC. This translates into CASSGPGQGTYEQYF.

The sample holds a few counts of this clonotype. The chain employs TRBV3-1 and TRBJ2-5; weak D call: TRBD1 (6 bases). The CDR3 is made up of 16 amino acids. Germline values: CDR1 LGHDT, CDR2 YNNKEL (reference sequence). Trimming left V 1 base short and J 2 bases short, with 14 bases between. CDR3 DNA sequence: TGTGCCAGCAGCCAAGCCTCCGGGACACCACAAGAGACCCAGTACTTC. This sequence encodes CASSQASGTPQETQYF.

A note on this clonotype: The junction differs from germline at one of its ends, possibly a read error. The chain is built from TRBV24-1 and TRBJ2-1; 7 bases match TRBD2. The CDR3 is 16 amino acids. The V gene's germline CDR1 is KGHDR and CDR2 SFDVKD. The CDR3 is CATNDLGEGSGNEQFF. The CDR3 DNA is TGTGCCACCAATGATCTCGGGGAGGGTAGTGGGAATGAGCAGTTCTTC.

This clonotype turned up a few times. The chain is built from TRBV5-4 and TRBJ2-7; the match to TRBD2 covers 8 bases. The length of the CDR3 is 14 residues. The germline CDR1 and CDR2 sequences are SGHNT and YYREEE (reference sequence). V lost 0 bases and J lost 5; bases outside the gene matches: 4. The DNA for the CDR3 is TGTGCCAGCAGCTTGGACGGGGGGGCCCACGAGCAGTACTTC. Protein sequence: CASSLDGGAHEQYF.

Ten or more counts support this clonotype. This chain uses TRBV29-1 with TRBJ1-5; 7 positions agree with TRBD1. Germline CDR1 and CDR2: SQVTM and ANQGSEA. The length of the CDR3 is 14 residues. Unmatched junction bases numbered 7, after V lost 6 bases and J lost 2 bases. Here the CDR3 DNA reads TGCAGCGTAATAACAGGGACAGGCAATCAGCCCCAGCATTTT. It is translated as CSVITGTGNQPQHF.

This clonotype was counted a few times. The chain joins TRBV4-1 to TRBJ2-1; D gene unclear. Germline V gives CDR1 MGHRA, CDR2 YSYEKL. V gave up 1 base and J gave up 7 bases, with 14 bases separating them. This CDR3 has 15 residues. The CDR3 loop reads CASSQVSSPGNEQFF. CDR3 nucleotide sequence: TGCGCCAGCAGCCAAGTAAGTTCCCCGGGTAATGAGCAGTTCTTC.

V usage is TRBV20-1 and J usage is TRBJ2-5, with D hard to call. The germline CDR1 and CDR2 sequences are DFQATT and SNEGSKA (reference sequence). There are 11 residues in the CDR3. Deletions cut 3 bases from V and 3 bases from J, with 5 bases between. CDR3 nucleotides: TGCAGTGCTAGGACGAAAGAGACCCAGTACTTC. Translation gives CSARTKETQYF.